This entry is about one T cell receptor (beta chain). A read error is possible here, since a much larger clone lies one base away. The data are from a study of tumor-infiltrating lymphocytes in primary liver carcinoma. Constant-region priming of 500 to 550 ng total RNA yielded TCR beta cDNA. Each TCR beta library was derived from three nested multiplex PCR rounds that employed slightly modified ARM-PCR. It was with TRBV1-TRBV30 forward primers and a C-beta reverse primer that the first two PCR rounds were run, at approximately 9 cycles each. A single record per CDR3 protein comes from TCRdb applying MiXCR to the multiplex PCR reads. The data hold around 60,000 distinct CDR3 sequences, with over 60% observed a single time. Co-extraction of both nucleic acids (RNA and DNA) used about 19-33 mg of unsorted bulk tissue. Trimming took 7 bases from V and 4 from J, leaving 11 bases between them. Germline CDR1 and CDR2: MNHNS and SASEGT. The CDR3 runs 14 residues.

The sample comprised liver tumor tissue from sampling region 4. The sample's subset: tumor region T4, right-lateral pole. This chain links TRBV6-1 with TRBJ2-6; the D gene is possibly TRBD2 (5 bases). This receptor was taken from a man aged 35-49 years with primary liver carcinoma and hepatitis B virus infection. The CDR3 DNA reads TGTGCCAGCACGCCGGGGATGGGGGCCAACGTCCTGACTTTC. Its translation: CASTPGMGANVLTF.